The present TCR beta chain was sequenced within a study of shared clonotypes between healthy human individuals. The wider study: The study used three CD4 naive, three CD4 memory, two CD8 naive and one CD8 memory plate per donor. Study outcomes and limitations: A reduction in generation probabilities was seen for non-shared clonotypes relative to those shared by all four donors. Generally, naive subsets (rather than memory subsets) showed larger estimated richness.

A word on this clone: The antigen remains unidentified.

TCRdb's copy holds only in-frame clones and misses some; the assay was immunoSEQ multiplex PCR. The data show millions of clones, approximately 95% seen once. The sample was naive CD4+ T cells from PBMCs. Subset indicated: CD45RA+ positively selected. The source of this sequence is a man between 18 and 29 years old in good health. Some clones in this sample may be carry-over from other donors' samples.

The CDR3 DNA reads TGCGCCAGCAGCGGGGCGGCCCGCCCCTCCTACAATGAGCAGTTCTTC. Its translation is CASSGAARPSYNEQFF. This chain connects TRBV5-1 to TRBJ2-1, with D possibly TRBD1 on 5 matching bases. V was cut by 4 bases and J by 0 bases, with 14 bases left in between. This CDR3 region has 16 residues. Germline V CDR1 and CDR2: SGHRS, YFSETQ.